A single sample is the source of the 3 T cell receptor beta chains below, sequenced in a study of OX40 agonist ivuxolimab in advanced cancers. The repertoire was sequenced with immunoSEQ multiplex PCR; TCRdb's copy has only in-frame clones and lacks some. The data hold tens of thousands of clones, with over 80% observed a single time. The material was CD4+ or CD8+ T cells sorted from blood, obtained in a trial of the OX40 agonist ivuxolimab. The source of these receptors is an adult with an advanced solid tumor such as melanoma, head and neck, liver or kidney cancer.

As DNA, the CDR3 is TGTGCCATCAGTGAGGCCAGTGGTCCCCAAAGGAGCCCCTACAATGAGCAGTTCTTC. Protein sequence: CAISEASGPQRSPYNEQFF. The genes are TRBV10-3 and TRBJ2-1; unclear D gene. Germline CDR1 is ENHRY and CDR2 is SYGVKD. This CDR3 region has 19 residues. The V end was cut by 2 bases, the J end by 2 bases, with 22 bases between.

V usage is TRBV25-1 and J usage is TRBJ2-7, with D perhaps given as TRBD1 or TRBD2 (6 bases each). The CDR3 consists of 12 residues. The V gene's germline CDR1 is MGHDK and CDR2 SYGVNS. With 6 bases removed from V and 3 bases from J, the gap between germline ends came to 9 bases. In DNA form, the CDR3 reads TGTGCCAGCAGGGGGGGCAACTACGAGCAGTACTTC. It encodes CASRGGNYEQYF.

This rearrangement joins TRBV9 to TRBJ2-1; tentatively, D is TRBD2 (5 bases). The CDR3 contains 16 residues. V was cut by 0 bases and J by 7 bases, with 17 bases left in between. The germline gives CDR1 SGDLS, CDR2 YYNGEE. The CDR3 loop reads CASSVGSGFVRNEQFF. The CDR3 DNA is TGTGCCAGCAGCGTAGGCAGCGGCTTCGTGAGGAATGAGCAGTTCTTC.